This T cell receptor beta chain was identified during a study of technical replicates of blood from several donors. This CDR3 is built from 13 residues. Germline CDR1 is SGHKS and CDR2 is YYEKEE (reference sequence). V dropped 0 bases and J dropped 6 bases, with 7 bases sitting between them. Assay: immunoSEQ multiplex PCR; the TCRdb copy retains only in-frame clones and omits some. The repertoire holds more than 80,000 clones, with about 95% as singletons. The source of this sequence is a human donor in good health. The chain carries TRBV5-5 and TRBJ2-1; unclear D gene. The sample comprised T cells isolated from PBMCs. CDR3 region: CASSLASGNEQFF. The DNA of the CDR3 is TGTGCCAGCAGCTTGGCGTCGGGCAATGAGCAGTTCTTC.